This is a list of T cell receptor beta chains from one sample in a study of neurological immune-mediated disorders. TCRdb used MiXCR to reprocess the 5' RACE reads, holding one entry per CDR3 protein. The sample contains about 33,000 distinct CDR3 sequences, about 1.4% of which appear only once. The sample was PBMCs. These receptors were taken from a young woman with multiple sclerosis. The CDR3 runs from the conserved cysteine through the conserved F or W. D genes are given only for firm matches.

TRBJ2-3 | TRBD2 | TRBV12-3/TRBV12-4 | CASVSSGGTDTQYF
TRBJ2-7 | . | TRBV6-6 | CASSSPSGGGYYEQYF
TRBJ1-1 | . | TRBV12-3/TRBV12-4 | CASSLLGEGTEAFF
TRBJ2-3 | . | TRBV3-1 | CASKSRGRTDTQYF
TRBJ1-2 | TRBD1 | TRBV20-1 | CSATNRGGGYTF
TRBJ1-4 | TRBD1 | TRBV20-1 | CSALPGTGGANEKLFF
TRBJ1-1 | . | TRBV12-3/TRBV12-4 | CASSLFGGATEAFF
TRBJ2-5 | . | TRBV20-1 | CSAPPWGQETQYF
TRBJ2-2 | . | TRBV7-2 | CASSLSRTGELFF
TRBJ1-1 | . | TRBV10-2 | CASSEGHTNTEAFF
TRBJ2-3 | . | TRBV12-3/TRBV12-4 | CASSPLPGRGEGTQYF
TRBJ1-4 | TRBD1 | TRBV7-2 | CASSVDRALPNEKLFF
TRBJ1-1 | . | TRBV7-3 | CASSPGGFWDTEAFF
TRBJ2-2 | . | TRBV12-3/TRBV12-4 | CASSFLPGTGELFF
TRBJ2-7 | TRBD1 | TRBV12-3/TRBV12-4 | CASGYRGTLIYEQYF
TRBJ2-1 | TRBD1 | TRBV5-1 | CASSIRQGRSYNEQFF
TRBJ1-2 | . | TRBV4-3 | CASSLGGVGQGYTF
TRBJ1-1 | . | TRBV15 | CATSRDSGGTEAFF
TRBJ2-1 | . | TRBV6-2/TRBV6-3 | CASSYVVSSYNEQFF
TRBJ2-1 | TRBD2 | TRBV20-1 | CSAQKRGSYNEQFF
TRBJ2-2 | . | TRBV11-3 | CASSLGGYRDALNTGELFF
TRBJ2-5 | . | TRBV20-1 | CSAEGVAGRVQETQYF